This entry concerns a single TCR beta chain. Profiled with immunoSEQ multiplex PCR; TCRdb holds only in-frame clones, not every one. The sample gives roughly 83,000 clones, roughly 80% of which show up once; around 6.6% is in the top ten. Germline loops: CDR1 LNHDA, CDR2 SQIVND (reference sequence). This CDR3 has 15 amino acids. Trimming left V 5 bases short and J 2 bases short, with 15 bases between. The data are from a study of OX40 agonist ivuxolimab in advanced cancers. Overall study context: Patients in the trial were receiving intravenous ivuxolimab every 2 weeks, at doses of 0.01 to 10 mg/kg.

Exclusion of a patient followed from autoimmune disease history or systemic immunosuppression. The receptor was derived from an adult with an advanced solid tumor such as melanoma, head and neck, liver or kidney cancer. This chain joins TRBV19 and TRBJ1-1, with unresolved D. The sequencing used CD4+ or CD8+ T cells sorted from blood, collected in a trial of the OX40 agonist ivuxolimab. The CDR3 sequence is CASSLGGFGNTEAFF. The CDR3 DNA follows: TGTGCCAGTAGTTTAGGCGGGTTTGGAAACACTGAAGCTTTCTTT.